This T cell receptor (beta chain) was sequenced in a study of blood T cell repertoires in COVID-19. This clone was recorded once. Looked up from germline, CDR1 is ENHRY and CDR2 is SYGVKD. This CDR3 is 13 amino acids long. Trimming cost V 4 bases and J 0 bases, with 7 bases left between them. The protocol was immunoSEQ multiplex PCR, while the TCRdb copy is restricted to in-frame clones and leaves out a portion. The sample yields 80,000 to 100,000 clones, 85% to 90% seen once. The chain employs TRBV10-3 and TRBJ2-7; D perhaps matches TRBD1 (5 bases). The origin of this receptor is a woman aged 60-75 years in a cohort sampled during active or convalescent COVID-19. What was sequenced was peripheral blood. The CDR3 DNA is TGTGCCATCAGTGCTCAGGGCTCCTACGAGCAGTACTTC. This translates into CAISAQGSYEQYF.